This note documents a single TCR beta chain sequence. Study processing details: Estimation of nucleated cell counts relied on the amplification of reference gene primers. TCRdb's table, derived via immunoSEQ multiplex PCR, lists solely in-frame clones and lacks some. V, J and clone size were drawn from that table, and D and trimming were deduced from the DNA. The sample has tens of thousands of clones, around 84% seen once. This record comes from a study of blood T cell repertoires in COVID-19. Looking at the study overall: Whether acute or convalescent, the COVID-19 samples came from the United States, Italy and Spain. T cells, B-cell-depleted T cells, or PBMCs supplied cDNA or gDNA.

Trimming stripped 6 bases from V and 0 bases from J, with 17 bases between. The CDR3 is 17 amino acids. Germline CDR1 and CDR2: LNHDA and SQIVND (reference sequence). Sequences were obtained from peripheral blood. The receptor comes from a man aged 65 to 79 with acute or convalescent COVID-19. The chain joins TRBV19 to TRBJ2-2; tentatively, D is TRBD2 (5 bases). The CDR3 here is CASRPPDGLTNTGELFF. The CDR3 coding sequence is TGTGCCAGTAGGCCACCGGACGGACTGACGAACACCGGGGAGCTGTTTTTT.